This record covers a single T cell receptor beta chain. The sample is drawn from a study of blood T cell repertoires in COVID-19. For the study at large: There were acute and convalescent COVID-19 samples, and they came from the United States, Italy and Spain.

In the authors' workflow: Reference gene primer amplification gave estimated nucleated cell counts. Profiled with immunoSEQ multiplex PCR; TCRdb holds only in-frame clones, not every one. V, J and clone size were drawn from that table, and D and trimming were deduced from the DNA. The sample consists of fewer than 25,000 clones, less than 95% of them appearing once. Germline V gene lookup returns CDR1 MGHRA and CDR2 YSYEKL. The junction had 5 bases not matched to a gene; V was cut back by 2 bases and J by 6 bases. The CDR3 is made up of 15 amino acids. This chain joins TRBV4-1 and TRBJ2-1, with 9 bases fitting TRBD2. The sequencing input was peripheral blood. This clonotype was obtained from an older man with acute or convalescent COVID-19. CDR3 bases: TGCGCCAGCAGCCAACCCCGACTAGCGGCCAATGAGCAGTTCTTC. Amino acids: CASSQPRLAANEQFF.